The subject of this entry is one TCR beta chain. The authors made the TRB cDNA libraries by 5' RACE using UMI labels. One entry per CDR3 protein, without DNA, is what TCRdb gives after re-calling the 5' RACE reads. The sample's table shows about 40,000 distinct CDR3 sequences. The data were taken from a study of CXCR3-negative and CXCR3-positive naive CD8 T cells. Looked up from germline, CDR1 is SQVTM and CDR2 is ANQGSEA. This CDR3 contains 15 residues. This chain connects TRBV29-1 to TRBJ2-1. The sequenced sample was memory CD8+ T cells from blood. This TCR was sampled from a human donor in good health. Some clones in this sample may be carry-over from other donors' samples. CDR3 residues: CSVELVGVPYNEQFF.